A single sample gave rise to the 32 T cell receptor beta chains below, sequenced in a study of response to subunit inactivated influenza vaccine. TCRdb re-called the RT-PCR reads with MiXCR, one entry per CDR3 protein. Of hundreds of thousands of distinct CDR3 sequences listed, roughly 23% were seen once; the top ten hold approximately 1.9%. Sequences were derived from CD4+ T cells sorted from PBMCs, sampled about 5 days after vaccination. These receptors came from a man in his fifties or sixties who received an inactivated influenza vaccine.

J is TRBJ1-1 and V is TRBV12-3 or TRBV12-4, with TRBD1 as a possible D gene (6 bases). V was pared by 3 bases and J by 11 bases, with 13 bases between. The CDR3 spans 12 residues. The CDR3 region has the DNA TGTGCCAGCAGTTTCCTGGGGGCAAGGGCTTTCTTT. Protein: CASSFLGARAFF.

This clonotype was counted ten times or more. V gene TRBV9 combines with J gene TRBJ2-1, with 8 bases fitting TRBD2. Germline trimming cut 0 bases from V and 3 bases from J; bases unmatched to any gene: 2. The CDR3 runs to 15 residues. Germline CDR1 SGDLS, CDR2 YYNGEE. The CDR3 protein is CASSVELADYNEQFF. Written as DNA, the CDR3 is TGTGCCAGCAGCGTAGAACTAGCGGACTACAATGAGCAGTTCTTC.

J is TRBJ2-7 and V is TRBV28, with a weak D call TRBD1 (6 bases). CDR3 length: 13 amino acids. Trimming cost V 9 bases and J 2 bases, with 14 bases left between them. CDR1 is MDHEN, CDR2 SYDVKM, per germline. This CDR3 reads CASSETGPYEQYF. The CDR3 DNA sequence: TGTGCCAGTTCGGAGACAGGCCCCTACGAGCAGTACTTC.

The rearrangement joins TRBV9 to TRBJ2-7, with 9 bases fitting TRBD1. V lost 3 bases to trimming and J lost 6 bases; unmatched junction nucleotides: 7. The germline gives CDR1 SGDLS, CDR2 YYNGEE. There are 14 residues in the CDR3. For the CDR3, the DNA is TGTGCCAGCAGCGCCACAGGGGGCACGGGCGAGCAGTACTTC. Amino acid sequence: CASSATGGTGEQYF.

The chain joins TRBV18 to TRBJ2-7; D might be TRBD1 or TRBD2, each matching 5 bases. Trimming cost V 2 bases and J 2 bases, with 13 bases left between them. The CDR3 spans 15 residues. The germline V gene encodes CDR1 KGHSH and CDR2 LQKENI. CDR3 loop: CASSPEEGITYEQYF. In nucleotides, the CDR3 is TGTGCCAGCTCACCAGAAGAGGGGATCACCTACGAGCAGTACTTC. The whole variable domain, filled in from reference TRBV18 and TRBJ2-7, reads NAGVMQNPRHLVRRRGQEARLRCSPMKGHSHVYWYRQLPEEGLKFMVYLQKENIIDESGMPKERFSAEFPKEGPSILRIQQVVRGDSAAYFCASSPEEGITYEQYFGPGTRLTVT.

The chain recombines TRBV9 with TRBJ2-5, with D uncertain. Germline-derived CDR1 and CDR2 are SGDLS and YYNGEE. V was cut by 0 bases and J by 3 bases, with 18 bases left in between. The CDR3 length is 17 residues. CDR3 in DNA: TGTGCCAGCAGCGTAGGGTTCAGGACGGAATATAAAGAGACCCAGTACTTC. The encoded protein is CASSVGFRTEYKETQYF. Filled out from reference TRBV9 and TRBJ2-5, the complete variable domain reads DSGVTQTPKHLITATGQRVTLRCSPRSGDLSVYWYQQSLDQGLQFLIQYYNGEERAKGNILERFSAQQFPDLHSELNLSSLELGDSALYFCASSVGFRTEYKETQYFGPGTRLLVL.

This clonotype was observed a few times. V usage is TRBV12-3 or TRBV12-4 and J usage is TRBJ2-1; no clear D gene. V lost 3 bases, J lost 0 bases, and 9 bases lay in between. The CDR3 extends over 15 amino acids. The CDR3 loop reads CASSFVGFSYNEQFF. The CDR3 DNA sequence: TGTGCCAGCAGTTTTGTGGGGTTCTCCTACAATGAGCAGTTCTTC.

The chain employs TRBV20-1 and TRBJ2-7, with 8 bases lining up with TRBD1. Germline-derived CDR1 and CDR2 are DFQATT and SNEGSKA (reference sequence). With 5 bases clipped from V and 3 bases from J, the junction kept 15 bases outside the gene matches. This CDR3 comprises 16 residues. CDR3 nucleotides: TGCAGTGCTTCCGGGACAGGAGGAAACGCCATCTACGAGCAGTACTTC. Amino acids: CSASGTGGNAIYEQYF.

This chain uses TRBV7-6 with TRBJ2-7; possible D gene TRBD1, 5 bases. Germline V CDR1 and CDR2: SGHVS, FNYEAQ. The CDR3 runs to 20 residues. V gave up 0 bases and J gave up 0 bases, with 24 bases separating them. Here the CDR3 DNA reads TGTGCCAGCAGCTTAGCGCGGCCAGGGCGCGACCGTAGGAGCTCCTACGAGCAGTACTTC. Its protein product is CASSLARPGRDRRSSYEQYF.

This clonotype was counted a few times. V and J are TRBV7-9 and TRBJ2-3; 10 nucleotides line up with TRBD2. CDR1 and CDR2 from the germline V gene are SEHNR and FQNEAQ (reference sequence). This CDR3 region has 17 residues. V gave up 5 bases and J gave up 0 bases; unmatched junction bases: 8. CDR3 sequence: CASSPAGGQTSTDTQYF. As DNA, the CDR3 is TGTGCCAGCAGCCCAGCGGGGGGGCAAACTAGCACAGATACGCAGTATTTT.

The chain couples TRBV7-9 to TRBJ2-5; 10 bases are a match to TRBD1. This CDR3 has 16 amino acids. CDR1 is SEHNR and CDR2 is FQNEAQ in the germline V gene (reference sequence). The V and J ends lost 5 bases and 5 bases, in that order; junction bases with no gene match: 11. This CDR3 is CASSQGTGVRFETQYF. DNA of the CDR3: TGTGCCAGCAGCCAGGGGACAGGGGTCCGTTTCGAGACCCAGTACTTC.

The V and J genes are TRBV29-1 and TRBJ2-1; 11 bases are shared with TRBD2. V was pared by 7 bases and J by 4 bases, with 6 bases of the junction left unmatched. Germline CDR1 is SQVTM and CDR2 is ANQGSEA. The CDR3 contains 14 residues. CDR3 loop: CSARLAGPYNEQFF. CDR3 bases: TGCAGCGCCAGACTAGCGGGGCCTTACAATGAGCAGTTCTTC.

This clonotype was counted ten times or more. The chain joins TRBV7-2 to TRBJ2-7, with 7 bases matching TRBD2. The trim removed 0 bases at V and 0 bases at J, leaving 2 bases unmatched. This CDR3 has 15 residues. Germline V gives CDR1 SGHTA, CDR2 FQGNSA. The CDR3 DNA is TGTGCCAGCAGCTTAGCGGGAGGGCGCTCCTACGAGCAGTACTTC. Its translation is CASSLAGGRSYEQYF.

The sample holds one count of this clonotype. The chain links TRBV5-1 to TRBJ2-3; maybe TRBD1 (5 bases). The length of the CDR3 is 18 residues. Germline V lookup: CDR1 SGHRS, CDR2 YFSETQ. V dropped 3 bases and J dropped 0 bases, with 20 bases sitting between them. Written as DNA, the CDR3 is TGCGCCAGCAGCTGGACCCCCCCTTTCCAGGGAAGCACAGATACGCAGTATTTT. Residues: CASSWTPPFQGSTDTQYF. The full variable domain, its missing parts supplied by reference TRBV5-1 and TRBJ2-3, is KAGVTQTPRYLIKTRGQQVTLSCSPISGHRSVSWYQQTPGQGLQFLFEYFSETQRNKGNFPGRFSGRQFSNSRSEMNVSTLELGDSALYLCASSWTPPFQGSTDTQYFGPGTRLTVL.

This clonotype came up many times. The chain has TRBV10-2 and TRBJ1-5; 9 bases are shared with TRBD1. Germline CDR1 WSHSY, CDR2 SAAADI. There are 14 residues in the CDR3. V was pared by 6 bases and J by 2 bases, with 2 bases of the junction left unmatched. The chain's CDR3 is CASRQGAGNQPQHF. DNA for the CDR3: TGCGCCAGCAGACAGGGGGCTGGCAATCAGCCCCAGCATTTT.

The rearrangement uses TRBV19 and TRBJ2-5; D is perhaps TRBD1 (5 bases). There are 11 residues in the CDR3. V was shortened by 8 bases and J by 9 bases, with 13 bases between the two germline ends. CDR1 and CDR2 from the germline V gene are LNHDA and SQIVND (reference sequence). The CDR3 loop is CASGQGGSQYF. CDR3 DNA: TGTGCCAGTGGGCAGGGTGGATCCCAGTACTTC.

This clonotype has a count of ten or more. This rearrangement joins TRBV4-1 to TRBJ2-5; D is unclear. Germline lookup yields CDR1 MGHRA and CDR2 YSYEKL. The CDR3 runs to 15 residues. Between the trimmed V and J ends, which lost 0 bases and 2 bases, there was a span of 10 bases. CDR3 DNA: TGCGCCAGCAGCCAAGATCGGGCAGGACAAGAGACCCAGTACTTC. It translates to CASSQDRAGQETQYF.

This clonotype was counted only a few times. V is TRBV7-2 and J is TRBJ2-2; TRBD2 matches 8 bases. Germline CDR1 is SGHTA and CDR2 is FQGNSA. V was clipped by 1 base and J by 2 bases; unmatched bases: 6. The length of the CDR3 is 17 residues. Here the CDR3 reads CASSLVGLAGNTGELFF. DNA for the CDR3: TGTGCCAGCAGCTTAGTTGGGCTAGCGGGTAACACCGGGGAGCTGTTTTTT.

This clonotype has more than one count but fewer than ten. DNA for the CDR3: TGTGCCAGCAGCTCCACACCCCGGGAATCTACCACCTTC. It is translated as CASSSTPRESTTF. This chain links TRBV7-2 with TRBJ1-2; D gene uncertain. The CDR3 covers 13 residues. Looked up from germline, CDR1 is SGHTA and CDR2 is FQGNSA. Trimming pared 4 bases from V and 13 bases from J, leaving 19 bases between.

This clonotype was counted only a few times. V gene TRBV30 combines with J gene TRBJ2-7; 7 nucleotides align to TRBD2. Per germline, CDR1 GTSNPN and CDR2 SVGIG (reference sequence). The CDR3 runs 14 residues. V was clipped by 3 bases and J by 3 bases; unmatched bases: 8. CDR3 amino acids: CAWRLAGVVYEQYF. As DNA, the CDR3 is TGTGCCTGGAGGTTGGCGGGGGTTGTCTACGAGCAGTACTTC.

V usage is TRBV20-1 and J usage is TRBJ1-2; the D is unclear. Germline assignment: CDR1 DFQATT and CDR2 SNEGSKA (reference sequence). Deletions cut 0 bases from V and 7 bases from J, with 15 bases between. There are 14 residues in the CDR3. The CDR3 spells CSARDNLGTGGYTF. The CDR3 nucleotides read TGCAGTGCTAGAGATAATTTGGGTACTGGTGGCTACACCTTC.

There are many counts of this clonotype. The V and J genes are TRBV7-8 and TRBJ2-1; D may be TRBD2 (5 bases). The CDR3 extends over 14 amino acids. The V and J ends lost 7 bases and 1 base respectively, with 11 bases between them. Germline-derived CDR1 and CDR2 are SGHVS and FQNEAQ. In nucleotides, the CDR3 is TGTGCCAGCAAAGCGGAGCCTTCCTACAATGAGCAGTTCTTC. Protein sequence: CASKAEPSYNEQFF.

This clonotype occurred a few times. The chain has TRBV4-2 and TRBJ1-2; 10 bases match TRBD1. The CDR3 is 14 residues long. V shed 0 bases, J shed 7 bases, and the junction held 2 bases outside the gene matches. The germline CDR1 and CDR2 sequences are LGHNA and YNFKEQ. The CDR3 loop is CASSQETGGIGYTF. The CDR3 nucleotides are TGTGCCAGCAGCCAAGAGACAGGGGGCATTGGCTACACCTTC.

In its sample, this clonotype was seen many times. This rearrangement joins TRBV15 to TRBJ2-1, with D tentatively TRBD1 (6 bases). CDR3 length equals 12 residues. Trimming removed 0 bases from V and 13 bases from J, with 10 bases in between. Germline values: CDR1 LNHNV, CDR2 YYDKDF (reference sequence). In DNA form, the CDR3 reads TGTGCCACCAGCAGAGATTCACAGGGCCAGTTCTTC. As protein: CATSRDSQGQFF.

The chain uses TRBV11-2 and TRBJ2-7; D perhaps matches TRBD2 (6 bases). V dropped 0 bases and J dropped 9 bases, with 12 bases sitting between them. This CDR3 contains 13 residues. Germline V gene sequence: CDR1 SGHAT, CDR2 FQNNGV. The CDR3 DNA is TGTGCCAGCAGCTTAGATCTATCTAGCGTGCAGTACTTC. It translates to CASSLDLSSVQYF. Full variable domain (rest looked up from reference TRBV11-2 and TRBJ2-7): EAGVAQSPRYKIIEKRQSVAFWCNPISGHATLYWYQQILGQGPKLLIQFQNNGVVDDSQLPKDRFSAERLKGVDSTLKIQPAKLEDSAVYLCASSLDLSSVQYFGPGTRLTVT.

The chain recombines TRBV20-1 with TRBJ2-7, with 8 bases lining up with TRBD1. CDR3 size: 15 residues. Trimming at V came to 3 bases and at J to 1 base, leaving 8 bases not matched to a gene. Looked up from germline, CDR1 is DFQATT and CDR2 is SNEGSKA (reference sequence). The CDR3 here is CSARVTGGSSYEQYF. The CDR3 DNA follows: TGCAGTGCTAGGGTAACAGGGGGTTCGTCCTACGAGCAGTACTTC.

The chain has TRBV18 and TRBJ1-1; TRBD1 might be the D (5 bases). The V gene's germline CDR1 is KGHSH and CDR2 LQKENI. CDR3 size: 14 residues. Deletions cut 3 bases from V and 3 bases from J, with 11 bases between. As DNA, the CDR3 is TGTGCCAGCTCACCCGGTAGGGGTGACACTGAAGCTTTCTTT. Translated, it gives CASSPGRGDTEAFF.

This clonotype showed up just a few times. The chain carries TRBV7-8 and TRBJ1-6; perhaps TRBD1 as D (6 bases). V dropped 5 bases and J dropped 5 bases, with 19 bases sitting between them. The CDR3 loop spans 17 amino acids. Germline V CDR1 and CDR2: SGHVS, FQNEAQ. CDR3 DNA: TGTGCCAGCAGCGGTCCCGGGACACGAAATGATAATTCACCCCTCCACTTT. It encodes CASSGPGTRNDNSPLHF.

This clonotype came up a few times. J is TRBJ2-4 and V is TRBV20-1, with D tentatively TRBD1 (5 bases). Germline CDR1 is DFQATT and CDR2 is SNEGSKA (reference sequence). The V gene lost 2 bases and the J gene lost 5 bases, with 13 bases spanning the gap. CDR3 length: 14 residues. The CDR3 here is CSARRAGQQNIQYF. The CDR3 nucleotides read TGCAGTGCTAGAAGGGCAGGGCAGCAAAACATTCAGTACTTC.

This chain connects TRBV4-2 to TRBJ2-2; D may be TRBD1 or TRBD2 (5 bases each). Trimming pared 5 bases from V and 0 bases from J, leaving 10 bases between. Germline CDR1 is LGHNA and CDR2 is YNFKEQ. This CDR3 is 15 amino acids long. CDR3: CASSWGFANTGELFF. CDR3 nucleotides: TGTGCCAGCAGCTGGGGGTTCGCGAACACCGGGGAGCTGTTTTTT.

In DNA form, the CDR3 reads TGCGCCAGCAGCTTGGAATATAGCGGGAGCGGGAAGGGCCATGAGCAGTTCTTC. Encoded protein: CASSLEYSGSGKGHEQFF. The chain couples TRBV5-1 to TRBJ2-1, with 9 nucleotides matching TRBD2. Germline values: CDR1 SGHRS, CDR2 YFSETQ. The CDR3 totals 18 residues. The V and J ends lost 0 bases and 8 bases, in that order; junction bases with no gene match: 15.

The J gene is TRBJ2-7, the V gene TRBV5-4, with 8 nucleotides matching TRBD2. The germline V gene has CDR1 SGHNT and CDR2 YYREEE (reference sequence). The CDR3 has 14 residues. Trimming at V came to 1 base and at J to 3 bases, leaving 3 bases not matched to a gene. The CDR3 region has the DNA TGTGCCAGCAGCTTGAGCGGGAGTTTCTACGAGCAGTACTTC. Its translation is CASSLSGSFYEQYF.